The clone carrying this T cell receptor beta chain was recorded at least ten times. Its antigen is unknown. Source material for PBMCs was 9 to 10 ml fresh peripheral blood. These data belong to a study of T cells in Graves' hyperthyroidism and ophthalmopathy. Looking at the study overall: Sampling of peripheral blood happened at initial diagnosis, prior to any treatment.

Amplified TCR beta CDR3 regions came from RNA transcripts. In the first-round RT-PCR of the TCR CDR3, the HTBI primer set was used. From the multiplex PCR reads, TCRdb called clonotypes with MiXCR, one entry per CDR3 protein. The repertoire has fewer than 700,000 distinct CDR3 sequences, 15% to 20% of them found once; the top ten carry 3.8%. Study findings and constraints: Ophthalmopathy was model-predicted a median about 6 months pre-onset. Most thyroid-expanded clonotypes above 0.001 were also found in blood.

Sequencing input: blood. The TCR was taken from a woman aged 25 to 39 with Graves' hyperthyroidism.

CDR3 amino acids: CASSSSSGSDYEQYF. The CDR3 DNA reads TGTGCCAGCAGTTCCTCTAGCGGGTCGGATTACGAGCAGTACTTC. V usage is TRBV28 and J usage is TRBJ2-7; TRBD2 aligns across 8 bases. With V trimmed by 4 bases and J by 4 bases, 9 bases remained unmatched. The CDR3 has 15 residues. Germline V gene sequence: CDR1 MDHEN, CDR2 SYDVKM.